The 19 T cell receptor beta chains below all came from one sample that was sequenced in a study of cytomegalovirus exposure and HLA in healthy donors (dated by TCRdb to 2017 to 2019). The library was made by the immunoSEQ multiplex PCR assay. For the multiplex PCR, a mixture combining 60 forward primers for TCR Vbeta segments and 13 reverse primers for TCR Jbeta segments was used. TCRdb's version of the immuneACCESS table is confined to in-frame rearrangements and falls short of the full clone set. An unresolved V gene accounts for under half of the shortfall where checked; the remainder is of unknown origin. The sample includes more than 95,000 clones, with around 81% observed a single time. Roughly 3.9% of the sample goes to the ten largest clones. Source material: PBMCs. The receptors come from a woman younger than 45 in good health and CMV-seronegative.

V and J are TRBV18 and TRBJ2-7; D perhaps matches TRBD1 (6 bases). Looked up from germline, CDR1 is KGHSH and CDR2 is LQKENI. Trimming left V 5 bases short and J 4 bases short, with 15 bases between. There are 14 residues in the CDR3. DNA for the CDR3: TGTGCCAGCTCAGCTGGGGGCGATTTTTACGAGCAGTACTTC. This sequence encodes CASSAGGDFYEQYF.

In this sample, this clone turned up once. V is TRBV5-1 and J is TRBJ2-7; 7 bases are shared with TRBD2. Germline V gene sequence: CDR1 SGHRS, CDR2 YFSETQ. This CDR3 spans 14 amino acids. Losses at the gene ends were 0 bases for V and 3 bases for J; bases not matched to a gene: 3. The CDR3 bases are TGCGCCAGCAGCTTGGATCCTAGCGGCTACGAGCAGTACTTC. It encodes CASSLDPSGYEQYF.

The genes are TRBV7-9 and TRBJ1-1, with 7 bases matching TRBD1. Germline-derived CDR1 and CDR2 are SEHNR and FQNEAQ (reference sequence). The CDR3 is 12 residues long. Germline trimming cut 3 bases from V and 11 bases from J; bases unmatched to any gene: 6. The CDR3 nucleotides are TGTGCCAGCAGCTTTACAGGGGAAGGGGCTTTCTTT. The encoded protein is CASSFTGEGAFF.

This clone has more than one count but fewer than ten. The V call is TRBV19, the J call TRBJ1-2; TRBD1 aligns across 8 bases. CDR1 LNHDA and CDR2 SQIVND come from the germline V gene (reference sequence). The CDR3 covers 13 residues. Trimming at V came to 5 bases and at J to 5 bases, leaving 4 bases not matched to a gene. The CDR3: CASSQQGAYGYTF. CDR3 DNA sequence: TGTGCCAGTAGTCAGCAGGGGGCATATGGCTACACCTTC.

The chain is built from TRBV9 and TRBJ1-2; tentative D call: TRBD1 (6 bases). V lost 0 bases, J lost 8 bases, and 32 bases lay in between. In germline, CDR1 is SGDLS, CDR2 YYNGEE. This CDR3 spans 20 amino acids. The CDR3 region has the DNA TGTGCCAGCAGCGTAGGGTACAGGGTCCCCTCGGGGTCCCGGGGATTAGGCTACACCTTC. It translates to CASSVGYRVPSGSRGLGYTF.

The V and J genes are TRBV20-1 and TRBJ1-3; no firm D call. This CDR3 is built from 11 residues. V dropped 7 bases and J dropped 4 bases, with 8 bases sitting between them. Germline V gene data show CDR1 as DFQATT and CDR2 as SNEGSKA (reference sequence). The CDR3 DNA reads as TGCAGTGTTCGGTACGGAAACACCATATATTTT. It encodes CSVRYGNTIYF.

The CDR3 loop is CASSDPRQDTSYEQYF. DNA of the CDR3: TGTGCCAGCAGTGATCCCCGACAGGATACCTCCTACGAGCAGTACTTC. The chain couples TRBV6-1 to TRBJ2-7, with TRBD1 as a possible D gene (6 bases). The V gene's germline CDR1 is MNHNS and CDR2 SASEGT. CDR3 length equals 16 residues. V dropped 3 bases and J dropped 0 bases, with 15 bases sitting between them.

This clone was seen only once. The V call is TRBV9, the J call TRBJ2-2; a weak D match, TRBD2 (5 bases). CDR1 is SGDLS, CDR2 YYNGEE, per germline. Deletions cut 0 bases from V and 6 bases from J, with 9 bases between. The CDR3 has 14 amino acids. Written as DNA, the CDR3 is TGTGCCAGCAGCGTAGTATGGACTGCCGGGGAGCTGTTTTTT. It yields the protein CASSVVWTAGELFF.

The chain joins TRBV28 to TRBJ2-7; no firm D call. This CDR3 has 15 residues. Trimming left V 8 bases short and J 1 base short, with 18 bases between. The germline CDR1 and CDR2 sequences are MDHEN and SYDVKM. The CDR3 protein is CASCLSLLSSYEQYF. The CDR3 bases are TGTGCCAGCTGCTTATCCTTACTTTCTTCCTACGAGCAGTACTTC. The full variable domain, its missing parts supplied by reference TRBV28 and TRBJ2-7, is DVKVTQSSRYLVKRTGEKVFLECVQDMDHENMFWYRQDPGLGLRLIYFSYDVKMKEKGDIPEGYSVSREKKERFSLILESASTNQTSMYLCASCLSLLSSYEQYFGPGTRLTVT.

The chain links TRBV11-1 to TRBJ2-7, with 9 bases that match TRBD1. Unmatched junction bases numbered 10, after V lost 5 bases and J lost 5 bases. CDR3 length: 15 amino acids. CDR1 is SGHAT and CDR2 is FQDESV in the germline V gene (reference sequence). The CDR3 DNA follows: TGTGCCAGCAGCCCCGAGGGACAGGGAAACAACGAGCAGTACTTC. This sequence encodes CASSPEGQGNNEQYF.

CDR3 coding DNA: TGTGCCAGTAGTCCGGGACTACCAACCGGGGAGCTGTTTTTT. Residues: CASSPGLPTGELFF. The V and J genes are TRBV19 and TRBJ2-2, with 7 bases aligning to TRBD2. Germline V lookup: CDR1 LNHDA, CDR2 SQIVND (reference sequence). The CDR3 sequence is 14 residues long. V lost 5 bases, J lost 5 bases, and 5 bases stayed unmatched.

The CDR3 here is CASRLGVSGNTIYF. CDR3 DNA: TGTGCCAGTCGGTTAGGGGTCTCGGGAAACACCATATATTTT. This chain connects TRBV7-9 to TRBJ1-3; maybe TRBD1 (5 bases). The CDR3 totals 14 residues. The germline V gene has CDR1 SEHNR and CDR2 FQNEAQ (reference sequence). Trimming removed 9 bases from V and 4 bases from J, with 16 bases in between. Looking up the rest from reference TRBV7-9 and TRBJ1-3 gives the full variable domain: DTGVSQNPRHKITKRGQNVTFRCDPISEHNRLYWYRQTLGQGPEFLTYFQNEAQLEKSRLLSDRFSAERPKGSFSTLEIQRTEQGDSAMYLCASRLGVSGNTIYFGEGSWLTVV.

The J gene is TRBJ2-1, the V gene TRBV11-1; 7 nucleotides match TRBD2. Germline V gene data show CDR1 as SGHAT and CDR2 as FQDESV (reference sequence). The CDR3 totals 14 residues. V dropped 1 base and J dropped 6; count of bases not matched to a gene: 3. Written as DNA, the CDR3 is TGTGCCAGCAGCTTAGTTAGGGAGGGCAATGAGCAGTTCTTC. Amino acids: CASSLVREGNEQFF.

This clone was seen a few times. The J gene is TRBJ1-2, the V gene TRBV28, with D uncertain. This CDR3 comprises 14 residues. Germline V gene data show CDR1 as MDHEN and CDR2 as SYDVKM. Trimming removed 3 bases from V and 2 bases from J, with 10 bases in between. CDR3: CASSFGVGNYGYTF. DNA of the CDR3: TGTGCCAGCAGTTTCGGGGTAGGCAACTATGGCTACACCTTC.

J is TRBJ1-2 and V is TRBV7-9, with TRBD1 identical over 8 bases. Germline lookup yields CDR1 SEHNR and CDR2 FQNEAQ (reference sequence). The CDR3 runs 16 residues. V gave up 0 bases and J gave up 4 bases; unmatched junction bases: 7. CDR3 DNA: TGTGCCAGCAGCTTAGCGGGCAGGGGGCGCGGCTATGGCTACACCTTC. Translating it yields CASSLAGRGRGYGYTF.

The chain has TRBV10-3 and TRBJ2-7, with D possibly being TRBD2 (7 bases). Germline V gene sequence: CDR1 ENHRY, CDR2 SYGVKD. CDR3 length: 14 amino acids. Between the trimmed V and J ends, which lost 4 bases and 6 bases, there was a span of 16 bases. CDR3 nucleotides: TGTGCCATCAGTGCGGGGGGCTCGAGAGGCGAGCAGTACTTC. Translation: CAISAGGSRGEQYF.

This clone was seen just once. The CDR3 sequence is CASSLAGDTDTQYF. The CDR3 nucleotides read TGTGCCAGCAGTTTAGCGGGAGACACAGATACGCAGTATTTT. The gene calls are TRBV28 and TRBJ2-3, with 7 bases aligning to TRBD2. The CDR3 sequence is 14 residues long. J lost 2 bases, V lost 2 bases, and 1 base had no gene match. CDR1 is MDHEN, CDR2 SYDVKM, per germline.

The chain employs TRBV14 and TRBJ2-1; 9 nucleotides align to TRBD1. Germline trimming cut 4 bases from V and 7 bases from J; bases unmatched to any gene: 14. Germline loops: CDR1 SGHDN, CDR2 FVKESK. The CDR3 length is 17 residues. CDR3 sequence: CASSPGQGPPGLNEQFF. CDR3 nucleotides: TGTGCCAGCAGCCCGGGACAGGGACCCCCTGGTCTGAATGAGCAGTTCTTC.

The chain couples TRBV5-1 to TRBJ2-3, with D hard to call. The V gene lost 1 base and the J gene lost 7 bases, with 13 bases spanning the gap. Germline CDR1 is SGHRS and CDR2 is YFSETQ. The CDR3 has 14 amino acids. The CDR3 spells CASSLSVDSHTQYF. The DNA for the CDR3 is TGCGCCAGCAGCTTGAGCGTCGATTCACATACGCAGTATTTT.